Presented here are 29 T cell receptor beta chains from one specimen sequenced in a study of shared clonotypes between healthy human individuals. Repertoires were generated with immunoSEQ multiplex PCR, while TCRdb's copy carries only in-frame clones and drops some. The repertoire holds 2,500,000 or so clones, with approximately 94% as singletons. The sample taken for sequencing was naive CD4+ T cells from PBMCs. The subset: CD45RA+ positively selected. These receptors all stem from a man between 18 and 29 years old in good health. Some clones in this sample may be carry-over from other donors' samples.

The chain employs TRBV28 and TRBJ1-3; D ambiguous. V was pared by 0 bases and J by 2 bases, with 8 bases between. CDR1 MDHEN and CDR2 SYDVKM come from the germline V gene. The CDR3 consists of 15 residues. CDR3 bases: TGTGCCAGCAGTTTATGGCGAGGGACTGGAAACACCATATATTTT. Encoded protein: CASSLWRGTGNTIYF.

The chain carries TRBV10-3 and TRBJ2-3, with D perhaps matching TRBD1 (5 bases). Trimming pared 6 bases from V and 3 bases from J, leaving 13 bases between. Germline V gene lookup returns CDR1 ENHRY and CDR2 SYGVKD. The CDR3 length is 14 residues. CDR3 loop: CAIRHSWTTDTQYF. CDR3 sequence (DNA): TGTGCCATCAGGCACTCGTGGACAACAGATACGCAGTATTTT.

Written as DNA, the CDR3 is TGTGCCATTGCACCAGGGCCGAACACTGAAGCTTTCTTT. Residues: CAIAPGPNTEAFF. The J gene is TRBJ1-1, the V gene TRBV19; weak D call: TRBD1 (5 bases). The germline V gene has CDR1 LNHDA and CDR2 SQIVND (reference sequence). The CDR3 extends over 13 amino acids. The V end lost 10 bases, the J end lost 1 base, and 13 bases lay between the germline ends.

V gene TRBV28 combines with J gene TRBJ2-3; D call uncertain. With 6 bases removed from V and 2 bases from J, the gap between germline ends came to 6 bases. CDR3 length equals 12 residues. Germline-derived CDR1 and CDR2 are MDHEN and SYDVKM. The CDR3 loop reads CASRGNTDTQYF. The CDR3, as DNA: TGTGCCAGCAGGGGTAACACAGATACGCAGTATTTT.

The chain recombines TRBV9 with TRBJ1-4, with 9 bases fitting TRBD1. The germline CDR1 and CDR2 sequences are SGDLS and YYNGEE. The CDR3 is 14 amino acids. Trimming took 4 bases from V and 7 from J; bases not matched to a gene: 5. The DNA for the CDR3 is TGTGCCAGCAGCCTACAGGGGGCGGGTGAAAAACTGTTTTTT. It is translated as CASSLQGAGEKLFF.

The genes are TRBV27 and TRBJ1-2; D gene ambiguous. Germline V gives CDR1 MNHEY, CDR2 SMNVEV (reference sequence). The CDR3 totals 13 residues. V lost 5 bases and J 4 bases, leaving 11 bases between the germline ends. CDR3 protein: CASSPIGVYGYTF. The CDR3 DNA is TGTGCCAGCAGTCCGATTGGGGTCTATGGCTACACCTTC.

The gene calls are TRBV27 and TRBJ2-7; perhaps TRBD1 as D (6 bases). The CDR3 has 13 amino acids. Germline-derived CDR1 and CDR2 are MNHEY and SMNVEV (reference sequence). Trimming cost V 6 bases and J 6 bases, with 15 bases left between them. DNA of the CDR3: TGTGCCAGCAGGATCTCAGGGGCAGGCGAGCAGTACTTC. This translates into CASRISGAGEQYF.

The chain is built from TRBV5-1 and TRBJ2-1; D remains ambiguous. V lost 1 base, J lost 2 bases, and 10 bases lay in between. The CDR3 contains 15 residues. CDR1 is SGHRS and CDR2 is YFSETQ in the germline V gene. CDR3 protein: CASSLSTDTYNEQFF. The CDR3 coding sequence is TGCGCCAGCAGCTTGTCAACAGATACCTACAATGAGCAGTTCTTC.

V usage is TRBV4-3 and J usage is TRBJ2-1; 7 nucleotides agree with TRBD2. The CDR3 is made up of 14 amino acids. Germline CDR1 LGHNA, CDR2 YSLEER. Germline trimming cut 1 base from V and 8 bases from J; bases unmatched to any gene: 5. CDR3: CASSQVRGEYEQFF. CDR3 bases: TGCGCCAGCAGCCAAGTCCGGGGGGAGTATGAGCAGTTCTTC.

This chain links TRBV7-9 with TRBJ1-1; TRBD1 is a possible D gene (5 bases). Germline CDR1 and CDR2: SEHNR and FQNEAQ (reference sequence). V lost 3 bases and J lost 7, with 15 bases in between. The CDR3 has 14 residues. Written as DNA, the CDR3 is TGTGCCAGCAGCTTGGAGGCAGGGATTTTTGAAGCTTTCTTT. As protein: CASSLEAGIFEAFF.

This clone appeared a single time. This chain connects TRBV28 to TRBJ2-7; no reliable D call. Trimming removed 8 bases at V and 0 bases at J, with 11 bases between. Germline V CDR1 and CDR2: MDHEN, SYDVKM. The length of the CDR3 is 13 residues. CDR3 in amino acids: CASEPSGSYEQYF. As DNA, the CDR3 is TGTGCCAGCGAACCCAGTGGCTCCTACGAGCAGTACTTC.

The chain is built from TRBV28 and TRBJ2-1, with 11 bases fitting TRBD2. The germline V gene encodes CDR1 MDHEN and CDR2 SYDVKM. The junction had 4 bases not matched to a gene; V was cut back by 6 bases and J by 3 bases. CDR3 length: 15 residues. The DNA of the CDR3 is TGTGCCAGCAGGACTAGCGGGAAAAGCTACAATGAGCAGTTCTTC. It translates to CASRTSGKSYNEQFF.

This clone was detected a few times. The chain is built from TRBV19 and TRBJ1-1; maybe TRBD1 (5 bases). This CDR3 is 13 amino acids long. Germline lookup yields CDR1 LNHDA and CDR2 SQIVND (reference sequence). V gave up 3 bases and J gave up 7 bases, with 12 bases separating them. CDR3 loop: CASSISSQDEAFF. The DNA of the CDR3 is TGTGCCAGTAGTATTAGTTCACAGGATGAAGCTTTCTTT.

The chain combines TRBV18 with TRBJ2-6, with 8 bases aligning to TRBD1. The CDR3 has 19 amino acids. Germline CDR1 reads KGHSH; CDR2 reads LQKENI. V lost 1 base, J lost 0 bases, and 8 bases stayed unmatched. Here the CDR3 reads CASSPRRDRPLSGANVLTF. CDR3 nucleotides: TGTGCCAGCTCACCACGGCGGGACAGGCCTCTCTCTGGGGCCAACGTCCTGACTTTC.

The chain uses TRBV5-1 and TRBJ2-7; D call uncertain. The CDR3 runs to 14 residues. Germline V CDR1 and CDR2: SGHRS, YFSETQ. Between the trimmed V and J ends, which lost 0 bases and 2 bases, there was a span of 9 bases. The chain's CDR3 is CASSLAPSTYEQYF. CDR3 nucleotides: TGCGCCAGCAGCTTGGCCCCAAGTACCTACGAGCAGTACTTC.

This rearrangement joins TRBV28 to TRBJ1-1; D call uncertain. In germline, CDR1 is MDHEN, CDR2 SYDVKM. The CDR3 is 15 amino acids. V lost 7 bases to trimming and J lost 1 base, with 16 bases between them. The CDR3 spells CASNPLAVQNTEAFF. As DNA, the CDR3 is TGTGCCAGCAACCCCCTGGCCGTCCAGAACACTGAAGCTTTCTTT.

V gene TRBV4-3 combines with J gene TRBJ2-2; 8 nucleotides line up with TRBD2. This CDR3 is 17 amino acids long. Germline lookup yields CDR1 LGHNA and CDR2 YSLEER. V lost 3 bases, J lost 3 bases, and 9 bases stayed unmatched. Written as DNA, the CDR3 is TGCGCCAGCAGCCAGCTGGGGGGACTAGGGGACACCGGGGAGCTGTTTTTT. It encodes CASSQLGGLGDTGELFF.

The chain employs TRBV4-2 and TRBJ2-3, with D perhaps matching TRBD2 (6 bases). From germline, CDR1 is LGHNA and CDR2 YNFKEQ. The V gene lost 5 bases and the J gene lost 9 bases, with 21 bases spanning the gap. The CDR3 contains 15 residues. CDR3 DNA sequence: TGTGCCAGCAGCAACGTCCGGGACTCCCTTGAGACGCAGTATTTT. This encodes CASSNVRDSLETQYF.

This rearrangement joins TRBV15 to TRBJ2-5, with D maybe TRBD1 (5 bases). The V and J ends lost 1 base and 4 bases respectively, with 13 bases between them. This CDR3 has 15 residues. The germline V gene has CDR1 LNHNV and CDR2 YYDKDF (reference sequence). DNA of the CDR3: TGTGCCACCAGCAGAGCTAGGGGCCTAAGAGAGACCCAGTACTTC. Translated: CATSRARGLRETQYF.

As for this clone: Other DNA sequences in this sample translate to the same CDR3. V and J are TRBV5-1 and TRBJ2-2, with D possibly being TRBD1 (6 bases). This CDR3 region has 16 residues. V was pared by 0 bases and J by 4 bases, with 13 bases between. Germline V gives CDR1 SGHRS, CDR2 YFSETQ. CDR3 nucleotides: TGCGCCAGCAGCTTGGTAGCAGGGGTAGGCACCGGGGAGCTGTTTTTT. It translates to CASSLVAGVGTGELFF.

Comments on this clone: This same CDR3 is encoded by further DNA sequences in the sample. The genes are TRBV9 and TRBJ2-5; TRBD2 matches 15 bases. Losses at the gene ends were 3 bases for V and 3 bases for J; bases not matched to a gene: 0. CDR3 size: 15 residues. The germline CDR1 and CDR2 sequences are SGDLS and YYNGEE. In DNA form, the CDR3 reads TGTGCCAGCAGCGGGACTAGCGGGGGGGAAGAGACCCAGTACTTC. It translates to CASSGTSGGEETQYF.

The J gene is TRBJ1-5, the V gene TRBV7-9; 7 bases are a match to TRBD1. The germline gives CDR1 SEHNR, CDR2 FQNEAQ (reference sequence). The CDR3 is 15 amino acids. With V trimmed by 5 bases and J by 2 bases, 6 bases remained unmatched. CDR3 protein: CASSKEGARNQPQHF. CDR3 DNA: TGTGCCAGCAGCAAGGAGGGGGCTCGCAATCAGCCCCAGCATTTT.

The chain has TRBV5-1 and TRBJ2-1, with 7 bases lining up with TRBD1. Trimming cost V 4 bases and J 15 bases; bases outside gene matches: 13. Germline V gives CDR1 SGHRS, CDR2 YFSETQ. There are 13 residues in the CDR3. CDR3 loop: CASSILEGGARFF. The CDR3 DNA follows: TGCGCCAGCAGCATACTCGAAGGGGGCGCCCGGTTCTTC.

This chain links TRBV19 with TRBJ2-1; 12 nucleotides agree with TRBD1. Germline assignment: CDR1 LNHDA and CDR2 SQIVND (reference sequence). The CDR3 is made up of 15 amino acids. The V and J ends lost 5 bases and 10 bases, in that order; junction bases with no gene match: 9. CDR3 residues: CASSASGTGGGEQFF. The CDR3 coding sequence is TGTGCCAGTAGTGCATCCGGGACAGGGGGCGGAGAGCAGTTCTTC. Drawing the rest from reference TRBV19 and TRBJ2-1, the complete variable domain is DGGITQSPKYLFRKEGQNVTLSCEQNLNHDAMYWYRQDPGQGLRLIYYSQIVNDFQKGDIAEGYSVSREKKESFPLTVTSAQKNPTAFYLCASSASGTGGGEQFFGPGTRLTVL.

A single count supports this clone. V usage is TRBV19 and J usage is TRBJ2-7; weak D call: TRBD1 (6 bases). CDR1 and CDR2 (germline): LNHDA, SQIVND (reference sequence). The germline V and J ends were trimmed by 2 bases and 5 bases, with 10 bases remaining between them. The CDR3 runs to 13 residues. CDR3 amino acids: CASSIRQEDEQYF. The CDR3 DNA is TGTGCCAGTAGTATAAGACAGGAGGACGAGCAGTACTTC.

CDR3 region: CATSRVVRGLAGVDIQYF. In nucleotides, the CDR3 is TGTGCCACCAGCAGAGTCGTCAGAGGACTAGCGGGAGTTGACATTCAGTACTTC. The chain couples TRBV15 to TRBJ2-4, with 13 bases matching TRBD2. Germline CDR1 is LNHNV and CDR2 is YYDKDF (reference sequence). V was pared by 1 base and J by 8 bases, with 11 bases of the junction left unmatched. The CDR3 loop spans 18 amino acids. The whole variable domain, filled in from reference TRBV15 and TRBJ2-4, reads DAMVIQNPRYQVTQFGKPVTLSCSQTLNHNVMYWYQQKSSQAPKLLFHYYDKDFNNEADTPDNFQSRRPNTSFCFLDIRSPGLGDTAMYLCATSRVVRGLAGVDIQYFGAGTRLSVL.

This sequence joins TRBV5-1 and TRBJ2-3; TRBD2 aligns across 9 bases. CDR3 length: 14 amino acids. Germline V gene lookup returns CDR1 SGHRS and CDR2 YFSETQ. J was trimmed by 4 bases and V by 7 bases; bases with no gene match: 7. The CDR3 DNA is TGCGCCAGCGCGGCGGGAGGGTCCCCAGATACGCAGTATTTT. As protein: CASAAGGSPDTQYF. The full variable domain, with the rest looked up from reference TRBV5-1 and TRBJ2-3, is KAGVTQTPRYLIKTRGQQVTLSCSPISGHRSVSWYQQTPGQGLQFLFEYFSETQRNKGNFPGRFSGRQFSNSRSEMNVSTLELGDSALYLCASAAGGSPDTQYFGPGTRLTVL.

The J gene is TRBJ1-2, the V gene TRBV7-9; D is undetermined. Germline V gene lookup returns CDR1 SEHNR and CDR2 FQNEAQ (reference sequence). V was cut by 5 bases and J by 1 base, with 11 bases left in between. This CDR3 has 14 amino acids. The CDR3 bases are TGTGCCAGCAGCCCCCCCCTCAGTAACTATGGCTACACCTTC. Translating it yields CASSPPLSNYGYTF. The variable domain in full, completed from reference TRBV7-9 and TRBJ1-2, reads DTGVSQNPRHKITKRGQNVTFRCDPISEHNRLYWYRQTLGQGPEFLTYFQNEAQLEKSRLLSDRFSAERPKGSFSTLEIQRTEQGDSAMYLCASSPPLSNYGYTFGSGTRLTVV.

V and J are TRBV5-4 and TRBJ2-3, with a weak D call TRBD1 (6 bases). The V and J ends lost 3 bases and 6 bases respectively, with 14 bases between them. The CDR3 contains 14 residues. Germline V gene sequence: CDR1 SGHNT, CDR2 YYREEE (reference sequence). In DNA form, the CDR3 reads TGTGCCAGCAGCTCAACGAGGGGGACGGATACGCAGTATTTT. As protein: CASSSTRGTDTQYF.